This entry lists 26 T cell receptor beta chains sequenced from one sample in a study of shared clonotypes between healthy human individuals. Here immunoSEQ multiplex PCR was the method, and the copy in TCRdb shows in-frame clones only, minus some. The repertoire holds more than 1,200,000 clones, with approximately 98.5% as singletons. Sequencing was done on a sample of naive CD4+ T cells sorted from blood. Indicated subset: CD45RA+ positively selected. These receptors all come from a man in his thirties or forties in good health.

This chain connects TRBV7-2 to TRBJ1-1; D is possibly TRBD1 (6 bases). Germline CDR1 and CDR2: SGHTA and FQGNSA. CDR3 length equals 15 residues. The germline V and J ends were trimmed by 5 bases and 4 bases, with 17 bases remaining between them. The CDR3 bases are TGTGCCAGCAGCACCCCGACAGGATGGGGCACTGAAGCTTTCTTT. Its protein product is CASSTPTGWGTEAFF.

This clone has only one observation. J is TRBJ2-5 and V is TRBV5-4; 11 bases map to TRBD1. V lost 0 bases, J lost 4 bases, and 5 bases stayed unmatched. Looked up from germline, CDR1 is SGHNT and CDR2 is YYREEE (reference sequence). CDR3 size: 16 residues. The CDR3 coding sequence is TGTGCCAGCAGCTTGGATCGGACAGGGGGCGGAGAGACCCAGTACTTC. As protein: CASSLDRTGGGETQYF.

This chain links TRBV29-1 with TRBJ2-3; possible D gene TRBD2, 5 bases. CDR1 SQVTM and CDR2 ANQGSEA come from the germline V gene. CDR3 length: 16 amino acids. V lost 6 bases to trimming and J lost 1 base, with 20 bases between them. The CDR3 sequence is CSVSRAWGMGTDTQYF. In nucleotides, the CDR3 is TGCAGCGTCTCGAGGGCCTGGGGTATGGGCACAGATACGCAGTATTTT.

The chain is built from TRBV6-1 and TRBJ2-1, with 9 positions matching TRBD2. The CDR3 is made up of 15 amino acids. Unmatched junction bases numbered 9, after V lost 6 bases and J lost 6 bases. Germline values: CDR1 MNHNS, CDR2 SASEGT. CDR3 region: CASRVAGLAPNEQFF. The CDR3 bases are TGTGCCAGCAGAGTAGCGGGACTAGCCCCCAATGAGCAGTTCTTC.

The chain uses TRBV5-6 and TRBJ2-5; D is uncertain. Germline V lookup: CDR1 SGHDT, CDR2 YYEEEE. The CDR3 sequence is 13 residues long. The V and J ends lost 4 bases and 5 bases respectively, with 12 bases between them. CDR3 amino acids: CASSIRPMETQYF. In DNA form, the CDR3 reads TGTGCCAGCAGCATCCGTCCGATGGAGACCCAGTACTTC. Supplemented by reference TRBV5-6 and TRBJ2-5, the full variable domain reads DAGVTQSPTHLIKTRGQQVTLRCSPKSGHDTVSWYQQALGQGPQFIFQYYEEEERQRGNFPDRFSGHQFPNYSSELNVNALLLGDSALYLCASSIRPMETQYFGPGTRLLVL.

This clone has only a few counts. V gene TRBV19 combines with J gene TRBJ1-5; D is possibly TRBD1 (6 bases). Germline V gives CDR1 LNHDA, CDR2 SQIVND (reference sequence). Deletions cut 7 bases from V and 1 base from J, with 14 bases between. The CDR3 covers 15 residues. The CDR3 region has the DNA TGTGCCAGTACTTATGGGGGACAAAGCAATCAGCCCCAGCATTTT. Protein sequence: CASTYGGQSNQPQHF. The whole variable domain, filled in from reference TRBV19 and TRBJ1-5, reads DGGITQSPKYLFRKEGQNVTLSCEQNLNHDAMYWYRQDPGQGLRLIYYSQIVNDFQKGDIAEGYSVSREKKESFPLTVTSAQKNPTAFYLCASTYGGQSNQPQHFGDGTRLSIL.

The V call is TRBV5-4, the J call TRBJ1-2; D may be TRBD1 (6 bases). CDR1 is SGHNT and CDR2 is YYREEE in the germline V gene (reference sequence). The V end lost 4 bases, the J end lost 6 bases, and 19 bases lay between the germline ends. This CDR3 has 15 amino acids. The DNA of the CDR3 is TGTGCCAGCAGCGCCGGTCGGGGGGGGCGCGATGGCTACACCTTC. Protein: CASSAGRGGRDGYTF.

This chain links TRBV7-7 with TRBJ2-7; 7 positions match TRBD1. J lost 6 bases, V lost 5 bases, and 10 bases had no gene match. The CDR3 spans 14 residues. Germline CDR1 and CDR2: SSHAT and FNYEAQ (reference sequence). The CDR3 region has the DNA TGTGCCAGCAGCCTGGGGACAGACGTCGGCGAGCAGTACTTC. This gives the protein CASSLGTDVGEQYF.

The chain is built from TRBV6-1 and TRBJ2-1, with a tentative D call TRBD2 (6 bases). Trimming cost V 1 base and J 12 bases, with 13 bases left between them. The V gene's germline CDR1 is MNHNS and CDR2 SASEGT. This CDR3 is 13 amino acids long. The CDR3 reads CASSEGWRAGQFF. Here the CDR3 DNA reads TGTGCCAGCAGTGAAGGTTGGAGGGCGGGGCAGTTCTTC.

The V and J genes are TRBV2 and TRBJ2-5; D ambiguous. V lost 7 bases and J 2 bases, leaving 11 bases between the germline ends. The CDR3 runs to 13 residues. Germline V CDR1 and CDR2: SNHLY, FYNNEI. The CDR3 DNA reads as TGTGCCAGCAATATGGTAAATCAAGAGACCCAGTACTTC. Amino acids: CASNMVNQETQYF.

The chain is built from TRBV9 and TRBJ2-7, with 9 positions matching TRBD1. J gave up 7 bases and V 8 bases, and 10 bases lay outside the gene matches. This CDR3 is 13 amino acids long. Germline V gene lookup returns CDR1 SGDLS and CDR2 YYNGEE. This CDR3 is CASTGTGSREQYF. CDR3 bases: TGTGCCAGTACCGGGACAGGGTCTCGGGAGCAGTACTTC.

CDR3 loop: CASSVTTGGGPGNTIYF. The CDR3 bases are TGTGCCAGCAGCGTTACGACAGGGGGGGGCCCTGGAAACACCATATATTTT. The chain recombines TRBV9 with TRBJ1-3; 9 bases align to TRBD1. CDR1 and CDR2 from the germline V gene are SGDLS and YYNGEE. With V trimmed by 2 bases and J by 2 bases, 8 bases remained unmatched. The length of the CDR3 is 17 residues.

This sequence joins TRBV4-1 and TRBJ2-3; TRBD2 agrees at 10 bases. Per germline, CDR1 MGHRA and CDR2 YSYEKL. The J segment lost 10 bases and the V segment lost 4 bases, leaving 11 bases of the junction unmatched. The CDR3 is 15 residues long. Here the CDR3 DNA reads TGCGCCAGCAGCCTTCAGCGGGAGGGCCTCAATGCGCAGTATTTT. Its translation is CASSLQREGLNAQYF.

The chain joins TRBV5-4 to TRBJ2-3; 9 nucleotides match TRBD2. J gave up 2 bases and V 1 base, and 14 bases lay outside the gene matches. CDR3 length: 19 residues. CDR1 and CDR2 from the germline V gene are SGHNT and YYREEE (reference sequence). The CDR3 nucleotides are TGTGCCAGCAGCTTGCGGGGGTTACACAGCGGGAGGCCCACAGATACGCAGTATTTT. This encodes CASSLRGLHSGRPTDTQYF.

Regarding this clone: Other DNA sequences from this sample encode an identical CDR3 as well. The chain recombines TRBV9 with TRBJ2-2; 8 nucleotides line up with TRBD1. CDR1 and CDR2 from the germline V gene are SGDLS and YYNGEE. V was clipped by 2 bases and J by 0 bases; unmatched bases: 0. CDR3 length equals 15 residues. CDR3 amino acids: CASSVDRANTGELFF. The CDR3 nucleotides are TGTGCCAGCAGCGTGGACAGGGCGAACACCGGGGAGCTGTTTTTT.

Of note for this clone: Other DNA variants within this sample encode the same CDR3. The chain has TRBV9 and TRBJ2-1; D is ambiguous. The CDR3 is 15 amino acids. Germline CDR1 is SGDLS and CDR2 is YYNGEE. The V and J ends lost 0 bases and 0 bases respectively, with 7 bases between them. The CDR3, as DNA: TGTGCCAGCAGCGTAGTTGTAGGCTCCTACAATGAGCAGTTCTTC. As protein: CASSVVVGSYNEQFF.

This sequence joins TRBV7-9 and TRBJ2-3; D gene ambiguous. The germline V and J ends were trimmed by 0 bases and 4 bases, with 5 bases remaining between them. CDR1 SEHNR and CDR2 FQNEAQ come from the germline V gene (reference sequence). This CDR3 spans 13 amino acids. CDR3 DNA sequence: TGTGCCAGCAGCTTAGCAAGTTCAGATACGCAGTATTTT. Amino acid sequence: CASSLASSDTQYF.

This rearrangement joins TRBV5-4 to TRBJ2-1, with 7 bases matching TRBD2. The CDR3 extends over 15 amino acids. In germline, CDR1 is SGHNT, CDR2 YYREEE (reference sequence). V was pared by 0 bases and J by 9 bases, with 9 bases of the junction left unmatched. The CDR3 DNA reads TGTGCCAGCAGCTTGGCCGGTGGACTAGGCGGTGAGCAGTTCTTC. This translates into CASSLAGGLGGEQFF.

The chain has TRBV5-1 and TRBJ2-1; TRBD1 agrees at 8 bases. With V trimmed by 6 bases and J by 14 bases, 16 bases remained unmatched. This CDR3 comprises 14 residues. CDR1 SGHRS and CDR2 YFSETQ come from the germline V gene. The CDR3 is CASTEPGTGDGEFF. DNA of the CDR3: TGCGCCAGCACCGAACCCGGGACAGGCGATGGGGAGTTCTTC.

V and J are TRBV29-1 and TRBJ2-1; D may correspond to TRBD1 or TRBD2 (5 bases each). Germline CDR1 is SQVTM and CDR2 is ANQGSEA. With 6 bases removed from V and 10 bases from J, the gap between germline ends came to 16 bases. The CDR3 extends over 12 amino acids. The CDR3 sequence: CSVGTSVREQFF. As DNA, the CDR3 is TGCAGCGTCGGGACCAGCGTACGGGAGCAGTTCTTC.

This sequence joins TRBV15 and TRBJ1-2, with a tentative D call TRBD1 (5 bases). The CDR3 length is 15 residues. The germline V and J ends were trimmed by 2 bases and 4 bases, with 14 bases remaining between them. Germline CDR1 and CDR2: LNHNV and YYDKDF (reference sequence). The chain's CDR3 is CATSRISRDPYGYTF. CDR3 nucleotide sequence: TGTGCCACCAGCAGAATTTCGCGGGACCCCTATGGCTACACCTTC.

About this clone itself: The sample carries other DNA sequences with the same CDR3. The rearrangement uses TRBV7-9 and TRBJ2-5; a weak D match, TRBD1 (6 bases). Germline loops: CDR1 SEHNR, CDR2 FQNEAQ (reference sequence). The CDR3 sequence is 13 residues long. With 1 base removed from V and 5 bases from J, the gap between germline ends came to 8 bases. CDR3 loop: CASSLGGRETQYF. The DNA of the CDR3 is TGTGCCAGCAGCTTAGGGGGGCGGGAGACCCAGTACTTC.

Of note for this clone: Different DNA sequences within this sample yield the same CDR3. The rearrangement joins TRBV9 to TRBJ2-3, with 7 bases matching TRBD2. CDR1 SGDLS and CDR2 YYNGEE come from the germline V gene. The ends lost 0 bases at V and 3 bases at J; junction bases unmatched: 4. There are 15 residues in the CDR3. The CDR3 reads CASSVGAGATDTQYF. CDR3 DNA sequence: TGTGCCAGCAGCGTAGGGGCGGGAGCAACAGATACGCAGTATTTT.

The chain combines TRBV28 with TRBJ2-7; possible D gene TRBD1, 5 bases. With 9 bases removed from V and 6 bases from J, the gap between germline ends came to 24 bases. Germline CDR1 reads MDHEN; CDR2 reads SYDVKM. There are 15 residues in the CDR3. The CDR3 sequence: CASNSLGPRGGEQYF. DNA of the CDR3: TGTGCCAGTAATAGCCTAGGGCCAAGGGGTGGCGAGCAGTACTTC.

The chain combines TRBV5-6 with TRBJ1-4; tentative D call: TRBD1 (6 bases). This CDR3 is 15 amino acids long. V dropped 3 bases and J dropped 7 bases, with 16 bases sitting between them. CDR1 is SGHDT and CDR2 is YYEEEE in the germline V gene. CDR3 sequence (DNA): TGTGCCAGCAGCTCCCCCAGGGAGGGGGGTGAAAAACTGTTTTTT. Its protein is CASSSPREGGEKLFF.

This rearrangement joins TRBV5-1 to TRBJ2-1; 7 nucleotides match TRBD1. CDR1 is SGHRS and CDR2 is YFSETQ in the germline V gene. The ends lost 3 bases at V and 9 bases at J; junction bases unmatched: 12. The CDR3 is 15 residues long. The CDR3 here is CASSSRQGVVPEQFF. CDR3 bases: TGCGCCAGCAGCTCAAGACAGGGCGTCGTTCCTGAGCAGTTCTTC.